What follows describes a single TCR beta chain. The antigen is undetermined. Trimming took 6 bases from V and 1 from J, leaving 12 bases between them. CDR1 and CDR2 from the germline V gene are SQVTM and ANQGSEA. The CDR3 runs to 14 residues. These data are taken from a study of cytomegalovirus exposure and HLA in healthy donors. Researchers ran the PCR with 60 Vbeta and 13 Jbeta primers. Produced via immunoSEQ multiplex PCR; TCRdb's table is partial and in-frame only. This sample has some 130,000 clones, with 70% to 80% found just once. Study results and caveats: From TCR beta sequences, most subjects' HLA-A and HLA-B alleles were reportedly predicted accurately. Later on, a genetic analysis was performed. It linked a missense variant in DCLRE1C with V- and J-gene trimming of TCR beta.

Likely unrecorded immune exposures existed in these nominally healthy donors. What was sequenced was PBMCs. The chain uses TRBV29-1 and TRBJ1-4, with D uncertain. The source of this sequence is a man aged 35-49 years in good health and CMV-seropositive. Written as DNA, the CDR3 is TGCAGCGTAGAGGCAGACGGAACTAATGAAAAACTGTTTTTT. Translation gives CSVEADGTNEKLFF.